This T cell receptor (beta chain) is drawn from a study of T cells in women clearing cervical HPV infection. Across the whole study: No precancer developed; the control's incident HPV16 infection cleared within 12 months. Blood came at first lesion visit for cases, post-clearance for controls. Case blood was drawn a median approximately five months after lesion detection.

V was pared by 5 bases and J by 5 bases, with 10 bases between. The CDR3 runs to 11 residues. Germline CDR1 DFQATT, CDR2 SNEGSKA (reference sequence). Prevalent HPV16 infections were excluded; only incident single HPV16 infections included. Data came from immunoSEQ multiplex PCR; TCRdb stores just in-frame clones and leaves some out. The sample has around 24,000 clones, and its top ten clones hold approximately 3.7%. Note on this clone: Read coverage stops 3 residues before the CDR3 terminus; the germline J gene supplies the remainder.

The sequence came from a woman between 18 and 70 years old with a cervical HPV16 infection that either progressed to CIN3+ or cleared (not recorded which). The sequenced material came from blood buffy coat. The chain has TRBV20-1 and TRBJ2-7; TRBD1 might be the D (6 bases). This CDR3 reads CSAYRADEQYF. The DNA read from the CDR3 is TGCAGTGCTTACAGGGCCGACGAG.